The 5 T cell receptor beta chains below were found in one sample sequenced in a study of blood T cell repertoires in COVID-19. Libraries were prepared by immunoSEQ multiplex PCR; TCRdb keeps only in-frame clonotypes and omits some of them. The sample has roughly 24,000 clones, roughly nine tenths seen once. Sample: peripheral blood. These receptors came from a woman in her seventies with active COVID-19.

The chain has TRBV7-9 and TRBJ1-1; possible D gene TRBD1, 5 bases. From germline, CDR1 is SEHNR and CDR2 FQNEAQ (reference sequence). This CDR3 region has 16 residues. V was pared by 5 bases and J by 2 bases, with 18 bases between. The CDR3 nucleotides read TGTGCCAGCAGCACACCCCTTACGGGGGTCAACACTGAAGCTTTCTTT. This sequence encodes CASSTPLTGVNTEAFF.

The count of this clone is one. The chain's CDR3 is CASSPGQDYNEQFF. The DNA for the CDR3 is TGCGCCAGCAGCCCGGGACAAGATTACAATGAGCAGTTCTTC. The chain has TRBV5-1 and TRBJ2-1; a weak D match, TRBD1 (6 bases). Germline V gene sequence: CDR1 SGHRS, CDR2 YFSETQ. This CDR3 is built from 14 residues. With 4 bases removed from V and 4 bases from J, the gap between germline ends came to 12 bases.

V and J are TRBV9 and TRBJ2-1, with TRBD2 matching over 13 bases. Germline values: CDR1 SGDLS, CDR2 YYNGEE. The CDR3 consists of 15 residues. After removal of 3 bases from V and 8 bases from J, the junction contained 5 bases not matched to a gene. The CDR3, as DNA: TGTGCCAGCAGCGAACTAGCGGGGGGGCCGTATGAGCAGTTCTTC. This codes for CASSELAGGPYEQFF.

The CDR3 reads CATSRLAVETQYF. In DNA form, the CDR3 reads TGTGCCACCAGCAGACTAGCGGTGGAGACCCAGTACTTC. The chain employs TRBV15 and TRBJ2-5, with 7 bases that match TRBD2. The CDR3 totals 13 residues. With 2 bases clipped from V and 5 bases from J, the junction kept 2 bases outside the gene matches. Per germline, CDR1 LNHNV and CDR2 YYDKDF (reference sequence).

The rearrangement joins TRBV5-1 to TRBJ2-7; TRBD1 aligns across 9 bases. Germline trimming cut 5 bases from V and 6 bases from J; bases unmatched to any gene: 9. This CDR3 has 14 amino acids. Germline V gene data show CDR1 as SGHRS and CDR2 as YFSETQ. The CDR3 sequence: CASSPGTGSVEQYF. CDR3 nucleotide sequence: TGCGCCAGCAGTCCAGGGACAGGGTCGGTCGAGCAGTACTTC. The complete variable domain, with remaining parts taken from reference TRBV5-1 and TRBJ2-7, reads KAGVTQTPRYLIKTRGQQVTLSCSPISGHRSVSWYQQTPGQGLQFLFEYFSETQRNKGNFPGRFSGRQFSNSRSEMNVSTLELGDSALYLCASSPGTGSVEQYFGPGTRLTVT.